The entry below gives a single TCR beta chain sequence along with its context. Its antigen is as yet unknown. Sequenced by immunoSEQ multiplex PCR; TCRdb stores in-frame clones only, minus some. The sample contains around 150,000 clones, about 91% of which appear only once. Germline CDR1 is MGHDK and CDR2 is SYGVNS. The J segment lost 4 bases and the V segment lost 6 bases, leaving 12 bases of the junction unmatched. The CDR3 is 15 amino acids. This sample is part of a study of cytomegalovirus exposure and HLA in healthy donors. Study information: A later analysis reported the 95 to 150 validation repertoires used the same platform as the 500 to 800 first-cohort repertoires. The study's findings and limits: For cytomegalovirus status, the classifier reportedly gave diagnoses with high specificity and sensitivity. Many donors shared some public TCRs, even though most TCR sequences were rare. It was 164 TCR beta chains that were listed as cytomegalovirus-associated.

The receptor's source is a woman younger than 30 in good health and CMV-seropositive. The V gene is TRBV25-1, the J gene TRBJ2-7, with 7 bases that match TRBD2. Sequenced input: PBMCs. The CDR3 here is CASRGTGTILYEQYF. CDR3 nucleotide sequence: TGTGCCAGCAGGGGAACCGGGACTATTCTTTACGAGCAGTACTTC.